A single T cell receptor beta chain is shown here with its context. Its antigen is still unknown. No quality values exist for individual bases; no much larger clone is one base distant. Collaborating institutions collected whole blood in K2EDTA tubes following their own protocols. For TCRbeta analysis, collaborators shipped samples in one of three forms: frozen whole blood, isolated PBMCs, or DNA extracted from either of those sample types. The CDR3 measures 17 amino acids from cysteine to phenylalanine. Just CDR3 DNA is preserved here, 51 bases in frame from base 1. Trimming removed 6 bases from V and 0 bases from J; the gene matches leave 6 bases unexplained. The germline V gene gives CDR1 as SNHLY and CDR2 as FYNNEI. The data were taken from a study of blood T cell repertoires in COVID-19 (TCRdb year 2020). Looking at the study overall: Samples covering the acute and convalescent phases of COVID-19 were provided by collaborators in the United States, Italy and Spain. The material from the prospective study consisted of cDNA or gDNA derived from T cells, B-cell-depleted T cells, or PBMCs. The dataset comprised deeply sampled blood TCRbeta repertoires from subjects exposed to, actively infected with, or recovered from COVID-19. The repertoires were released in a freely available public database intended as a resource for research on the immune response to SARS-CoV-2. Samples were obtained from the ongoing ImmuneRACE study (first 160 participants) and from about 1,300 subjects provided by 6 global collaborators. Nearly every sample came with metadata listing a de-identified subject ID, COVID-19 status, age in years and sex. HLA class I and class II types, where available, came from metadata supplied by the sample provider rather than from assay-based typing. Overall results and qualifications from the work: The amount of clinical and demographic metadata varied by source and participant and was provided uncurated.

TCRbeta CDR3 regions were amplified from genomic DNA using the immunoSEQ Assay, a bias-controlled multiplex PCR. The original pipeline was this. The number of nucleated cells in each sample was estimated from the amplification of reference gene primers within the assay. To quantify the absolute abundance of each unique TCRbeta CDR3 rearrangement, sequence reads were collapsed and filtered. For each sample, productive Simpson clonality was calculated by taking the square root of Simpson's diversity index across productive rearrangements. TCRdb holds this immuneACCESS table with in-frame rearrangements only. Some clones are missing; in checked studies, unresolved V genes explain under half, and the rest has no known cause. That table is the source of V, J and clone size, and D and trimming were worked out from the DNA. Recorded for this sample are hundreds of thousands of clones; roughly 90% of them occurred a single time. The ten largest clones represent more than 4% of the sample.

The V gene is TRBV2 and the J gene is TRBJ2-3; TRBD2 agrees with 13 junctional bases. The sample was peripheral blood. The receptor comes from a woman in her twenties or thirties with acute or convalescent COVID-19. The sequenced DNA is TGTGCCAGCAGCCGATGGACTAGCGGGAGTAGCACAGATACGCAGTATTTT. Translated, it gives CASSRWTSGSSTDTQYF.